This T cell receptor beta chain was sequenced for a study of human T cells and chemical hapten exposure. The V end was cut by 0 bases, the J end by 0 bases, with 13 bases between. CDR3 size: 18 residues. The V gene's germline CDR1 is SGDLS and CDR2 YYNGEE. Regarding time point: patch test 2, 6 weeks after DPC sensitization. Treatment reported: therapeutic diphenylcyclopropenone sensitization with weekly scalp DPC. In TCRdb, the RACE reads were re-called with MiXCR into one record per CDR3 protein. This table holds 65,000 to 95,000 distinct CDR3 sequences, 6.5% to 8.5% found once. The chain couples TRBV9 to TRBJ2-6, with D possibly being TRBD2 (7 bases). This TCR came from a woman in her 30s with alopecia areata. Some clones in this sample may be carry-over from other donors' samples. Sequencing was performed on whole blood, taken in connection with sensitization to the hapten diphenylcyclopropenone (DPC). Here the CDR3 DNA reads TGTGCCAGCAGCGTAGGGGGGGGCTTCAGCTCTGGGGCCAACGTCCTGACTTTC. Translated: CASSVGGGFSSGANVLTF.